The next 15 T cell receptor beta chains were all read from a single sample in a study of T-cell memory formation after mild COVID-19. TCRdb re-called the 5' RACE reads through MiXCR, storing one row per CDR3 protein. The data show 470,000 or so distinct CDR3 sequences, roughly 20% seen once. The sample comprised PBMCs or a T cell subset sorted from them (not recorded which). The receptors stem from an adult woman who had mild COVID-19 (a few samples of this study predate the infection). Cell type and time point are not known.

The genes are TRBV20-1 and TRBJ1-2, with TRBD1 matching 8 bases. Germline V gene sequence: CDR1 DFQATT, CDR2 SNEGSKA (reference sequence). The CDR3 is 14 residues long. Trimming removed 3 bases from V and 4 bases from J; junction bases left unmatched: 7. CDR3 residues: CSARGTGRFYGYTF. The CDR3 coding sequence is TGCAGTGCTAGGGGGACAGGTCGTTTCTATGGCTACACCTTC.

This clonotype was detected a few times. The CDR3: CAIRDGTGDTEAFF. The CDR3 DNA sequence: TGTGCCATCAGAGACGGTACAGGGGACACTGAAGCTTTCTTT. V gene TRBV10-3 combines with J gene TRBJ1-1; 7 nucleotides agree with TRBD1. The CDR3 has 14 amino acids. Germline CDR1 is ENHRY and CDR2 is SYGVKD. Trimming at V came to 6 bases and at J to 3 bases, leaving 7 bases not matched to a gene.

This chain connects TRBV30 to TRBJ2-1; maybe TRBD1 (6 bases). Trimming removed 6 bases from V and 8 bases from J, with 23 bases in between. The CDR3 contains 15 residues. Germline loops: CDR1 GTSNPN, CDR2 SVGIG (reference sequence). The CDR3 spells CACSTSHRADDEQFF. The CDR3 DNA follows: TGTGCCTGTTCAACCAGCCACAGGGCGGACGATGAGCAGTTCTTC.

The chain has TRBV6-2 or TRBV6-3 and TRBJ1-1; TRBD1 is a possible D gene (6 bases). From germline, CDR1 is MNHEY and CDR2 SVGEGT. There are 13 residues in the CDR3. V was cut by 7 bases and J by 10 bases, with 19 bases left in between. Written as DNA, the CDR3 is TGTGCCAGCAACATACAGGGCTGGTCGGGAGCTTTCTTT. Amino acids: CASNIQGWSGAFF.

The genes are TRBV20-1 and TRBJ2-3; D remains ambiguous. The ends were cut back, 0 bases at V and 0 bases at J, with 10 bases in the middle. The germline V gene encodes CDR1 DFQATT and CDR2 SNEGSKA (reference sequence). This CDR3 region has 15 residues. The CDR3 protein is CSARERSSSTDTQYF. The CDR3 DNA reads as TGCAGTGCTAGAGAGCGGAGTTCTAGCACAGATACGCAGTATTTT.

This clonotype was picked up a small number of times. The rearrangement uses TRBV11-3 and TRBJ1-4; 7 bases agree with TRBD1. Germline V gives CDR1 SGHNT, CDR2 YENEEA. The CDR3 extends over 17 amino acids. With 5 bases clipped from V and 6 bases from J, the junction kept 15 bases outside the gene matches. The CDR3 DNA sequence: TGTGCCAGCAGCCTAGGGGGCCCGGGGGCCGGGCATGAAAAACTGTTTTTT. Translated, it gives CASSLGGPGAGHEKLFF. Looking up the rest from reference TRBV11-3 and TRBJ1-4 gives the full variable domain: EAGVVQSPRYKIIEKKQPVAFWCNPISGHNTLYWYLQNLGQGPELLIRYENEEAVDDSQLPKDRFSAERLKGVDSTLKIQPAELGDSAVYLCASSLGGPGAGHEKLFFGSGTQLSVL.

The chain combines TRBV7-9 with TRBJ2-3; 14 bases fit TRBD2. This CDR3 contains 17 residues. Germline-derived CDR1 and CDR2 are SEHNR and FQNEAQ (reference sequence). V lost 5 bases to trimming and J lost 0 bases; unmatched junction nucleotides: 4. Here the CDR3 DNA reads TGTGCCAGCAGCCCGGGACTAGCGGGGGTGAGCACAGATACGCAGTATTTT. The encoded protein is CASSPGLAGVSTDTQYF.

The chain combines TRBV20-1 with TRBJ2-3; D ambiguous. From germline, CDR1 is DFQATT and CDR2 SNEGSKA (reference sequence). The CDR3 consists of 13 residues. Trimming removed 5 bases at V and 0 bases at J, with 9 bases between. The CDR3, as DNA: TGCAGTGCTTGGGGATTTAGCACAGATACGCAGTATTTT. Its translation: CSAWGFSTDTQYF.

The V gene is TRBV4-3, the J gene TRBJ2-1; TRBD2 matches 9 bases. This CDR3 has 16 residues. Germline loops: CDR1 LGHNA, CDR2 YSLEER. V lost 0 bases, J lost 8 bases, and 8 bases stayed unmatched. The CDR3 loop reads CASSQEGSGSFDEQFF. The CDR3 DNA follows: TGCGCCAGCAGCCAAGAGGGTAGCGGGAGTTTCGATGAGCAGTTCTTC.

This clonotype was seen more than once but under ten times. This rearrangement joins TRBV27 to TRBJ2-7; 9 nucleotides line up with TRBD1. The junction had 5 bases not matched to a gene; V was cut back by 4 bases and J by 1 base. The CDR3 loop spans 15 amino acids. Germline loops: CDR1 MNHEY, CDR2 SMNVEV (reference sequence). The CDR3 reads CASSSRQGGSYEQYF. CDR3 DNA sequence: TGTGCCAGCAGTTCCCGACAGGGGGGGTCCTACGAGCAGTACTTC.

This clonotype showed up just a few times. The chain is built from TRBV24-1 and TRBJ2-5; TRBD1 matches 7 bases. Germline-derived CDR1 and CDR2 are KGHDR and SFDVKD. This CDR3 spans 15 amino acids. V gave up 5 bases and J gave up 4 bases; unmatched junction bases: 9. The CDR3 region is CATSVPRQGGETQYF. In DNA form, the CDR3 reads TGTGCCACCAGTGTCCCCCGACAGGGTGGAGAGACCCAGTACTTC.

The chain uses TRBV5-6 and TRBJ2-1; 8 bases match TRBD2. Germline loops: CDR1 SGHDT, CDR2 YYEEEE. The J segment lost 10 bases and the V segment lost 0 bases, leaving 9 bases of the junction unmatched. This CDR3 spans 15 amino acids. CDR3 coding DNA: TGTGCCAGCAGCTTGGGTGGACTAGCACCAACCGAGCAGTTCTTC. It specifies CASSLGGLAPTEQFF.

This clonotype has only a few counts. The chain's CDR3 is CASNLGRGSYEQYF. Written as DNA, the CDR3 is TGTGCCAGCAACCTCGGTCGAGGGTCCTACGAGCAGTACTTC. The rearrangement uses TRBV12-3 or TRBV12-4 and TRBJ2-7, with D tentatively TRBD2 (5 bases). V lost 7 bases to trimming and J lost 1 base, with 14 bases between them. The length of the CDR3 is 14 residues.

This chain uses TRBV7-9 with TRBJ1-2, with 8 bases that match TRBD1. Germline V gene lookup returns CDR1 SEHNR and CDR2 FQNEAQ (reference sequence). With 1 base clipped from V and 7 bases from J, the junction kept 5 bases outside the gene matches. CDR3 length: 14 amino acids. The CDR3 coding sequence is TGTGCCAGCAGCTTAGGGACAGGGAAGAGTGGCTACACCTTC. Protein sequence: CASSLGTGKSGYTF.

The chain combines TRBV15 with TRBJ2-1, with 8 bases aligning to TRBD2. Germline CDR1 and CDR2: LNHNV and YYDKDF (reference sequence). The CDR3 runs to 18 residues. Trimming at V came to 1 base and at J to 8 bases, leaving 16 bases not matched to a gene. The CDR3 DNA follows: TGTGCCACCAGCAGAGTTGGGCTAGCGGGTGACCGGGGGGATGAGCAGTTCTTC. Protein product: CATSRVGLAGDRGDEQFF.